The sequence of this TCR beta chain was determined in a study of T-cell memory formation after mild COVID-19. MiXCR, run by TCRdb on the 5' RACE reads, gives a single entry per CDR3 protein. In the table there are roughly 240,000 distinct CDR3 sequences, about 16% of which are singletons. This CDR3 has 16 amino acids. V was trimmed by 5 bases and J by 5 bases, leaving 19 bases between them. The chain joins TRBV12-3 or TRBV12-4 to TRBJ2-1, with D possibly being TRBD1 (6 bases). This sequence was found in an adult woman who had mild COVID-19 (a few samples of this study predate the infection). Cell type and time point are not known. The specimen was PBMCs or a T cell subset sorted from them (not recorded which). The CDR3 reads CASSPTQQGRHNEQFF. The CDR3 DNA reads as TGTGCCAGCAGTCCGACTCAACAGGGTCGGCACAATGAGCAGTTCTTC.